The source of this T cell receptor beta chain is a study of blood T cell repertoires in COVID-19. Per the germline V gene, CDR1 is SGHRS and CDR2 is YFSETQ. CDR3 length: 15 amino acids. V lost 3 bases and J lost 7; bases outside the gene matches: 9. The method was immunoSEQ multiplex PCR; TCRdb's version includes in-frame clones alone and lacks a portion of them. Found here are around 470,000 clones, roughly 88% of them singletons; the top ten hold more than 0.55%. Sequenced input: PBMCs or T cells enriched from blood (not recorded which). This chain uses TRBV5-1 with TRBJ1-4, with 7 bases lining up with TRBD1. The TCR sequence derives from a man younger than 30 who had recovered from COVID-19. CDR3 loop: CASSSGGSAGEKLFF. CDR3 bases: TGCGCCAGCAGCTCAGGGGGGTCGGCGGGTGAAAAACTGTTTTTT.